These 5 T cell receptor beta chains were all obtained from the same sample, sequenced in a study of control samples from healthy donors and cancer patients. Using immunoSEQ multiplex PCR, the repertoire was profiled, and TCRdb retains in-frame clones only, with some absent. The repertoire includes roughly 88,000 clones, approximately 91% of them detected once, and around 0.9% sits in the top ten. Sequencing used blood. These receptors were collected from a woman aged 25 to 39 in good health.

The chain couples TRBV5-1 to TRBJ2-7; D might be TRBD2 (6 bases). V was clipped by 6 bases and J by 2 bases, with 15 bases between them. The CDR3 contains 14 residues. Germline V gene data show CDR1 as SGHRS and CDR2 as YFSETQ. The CDR3 sequence is CASIPSGGTYEQYF. The CDR3 DNA follows: TGCGCCAGCATTCCATCTGGAGGGACCTACGAGCAGTACTTC.

V is TRBV6-1 and J is TRBJ2-2; 11 positions agree with TRBD1. V was clipped by 2 bases and J by 6 bases; unmatched bases: 5. Per the germline V gene, CDR1 is MNHNS and CDR2 is SASEGT. The CDR3 runs 16 residues. The CDR3 loop reads CASSESGTGGAGELFF. The CDR3 DNA sequence: TGTGCCAGCAGTGAATCCGGGACAGGGGGGGCCGGGGAGCTGTTTTTT.

The count of this clone is one. The chain couples TRBV28 to TRBJ2-1; D possibly uses TRBD1 or TRBD2 (6 bases each). The CDR3 runs to 16 residues. V dropped 6 bases and J dropped 2 bases, with 17 bases sitting between them. CDR1 is MDHEN and CDR2 is SYDVKM in the germline V gene. The CDR3 bases are TGTGCCAGCAGCTCCCTATGGGGGGCGACCTACAATGAGCAGTTCTTC. Translation: CASSSLWGATYNEQFF.

V and J are TRBV28 and TRBJ1-2; D remains ambiguous. The CDR3 loop spans 14 amino acids. Looked up from germline, CDR1 is MDHEN and CDR2 is SYDVKM. V dropped 5 bases and J dropped 4 bases, with 14 bases sitting between them. The CDR3 here is CASSLNMRIYGYTF. The CDR3 DNA is TGTGCCAGCAGTCTTAATATGCGTATCTATGGCTACACCTTC.

The chain uses TRBV29-1 and TRBJ1-2, with TRBD1 matching over 8 bases. CDR1 SQVTM and CDR2 ANQGSEA come from the germline V gene. The V and J ends lost 4 bases and 5 bases, in that order; junction bases with no gene match: 12. CDR3 length equals 15 residues. The CDR3 region has the DNA TGCAGCGTTGGGACGACAGGGGATAGGTGGTATGGCTACACCTTC. Its translation: CSVGTTGDRWYGYTF.